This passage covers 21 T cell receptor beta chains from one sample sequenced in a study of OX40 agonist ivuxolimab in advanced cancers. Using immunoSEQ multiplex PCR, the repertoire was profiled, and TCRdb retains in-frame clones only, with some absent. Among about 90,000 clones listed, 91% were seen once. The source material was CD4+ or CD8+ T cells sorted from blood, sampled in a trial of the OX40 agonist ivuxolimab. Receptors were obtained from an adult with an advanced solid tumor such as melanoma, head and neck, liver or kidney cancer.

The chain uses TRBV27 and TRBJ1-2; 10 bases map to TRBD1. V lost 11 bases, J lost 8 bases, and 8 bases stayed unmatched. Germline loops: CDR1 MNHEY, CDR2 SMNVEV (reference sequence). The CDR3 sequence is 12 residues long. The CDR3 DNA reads TGTGCCGTCGGGACAGGGGTGGTCGGCTACACCTTC. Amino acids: CAVGTGVVGYTF.

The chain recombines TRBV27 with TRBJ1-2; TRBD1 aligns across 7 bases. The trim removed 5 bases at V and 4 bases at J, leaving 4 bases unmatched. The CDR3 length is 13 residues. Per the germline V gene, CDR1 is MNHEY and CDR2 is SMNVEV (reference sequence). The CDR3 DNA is TGTGCCAGCAGTCAGCGGGACAGCTATGGCTACACCTTC. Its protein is CASSQRDSYGYTF.

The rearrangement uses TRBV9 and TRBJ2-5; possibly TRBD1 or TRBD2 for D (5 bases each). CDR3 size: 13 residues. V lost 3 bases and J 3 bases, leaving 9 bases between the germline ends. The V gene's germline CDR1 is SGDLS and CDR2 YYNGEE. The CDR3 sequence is CASSAGTEETQYF. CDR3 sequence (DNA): TGTGCCAGCAGCGCTGGGACGGAAGAGACCCAGTACTTC.

This chain's CDR3 is CASRARTSDEQYF. The CDR3 nucleotides are TGTGCCAGCAGAGCCCGGACTAGCGACGAGCAGTACTTC. This rearrangement joins TRBV6-1 to TRBJ2-7; 9 bases fit TRBD2. This CDR3 spans 13 amino acids. Germline CDR1 MNHNS, CDR2 SASEGT. J was trimmed by 5 bases and V by 6 bases; bases with no gene match: 5.

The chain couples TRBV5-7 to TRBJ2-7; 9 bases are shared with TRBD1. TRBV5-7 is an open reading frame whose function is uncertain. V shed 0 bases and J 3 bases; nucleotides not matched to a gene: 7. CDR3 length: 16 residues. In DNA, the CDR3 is TGTGCCAGCAGCTTGGGCCCTACAGGGGGCTGCTACGAGCAGTACTTC. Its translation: CASSLGPTGGCYEQYF.

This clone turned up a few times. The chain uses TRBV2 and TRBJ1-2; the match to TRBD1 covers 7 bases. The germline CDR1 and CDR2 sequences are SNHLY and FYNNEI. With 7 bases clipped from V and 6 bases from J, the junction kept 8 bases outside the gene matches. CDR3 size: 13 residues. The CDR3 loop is CASNDRAIDGYTF. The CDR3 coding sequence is TGTGCCAGCAATGACAGGGCAATTGATGGCTACACCTTC.

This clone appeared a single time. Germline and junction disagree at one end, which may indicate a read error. The DNA of the CDR3 is TGTGCTAGCAGCTGGGCAGAGCAAGAGACCCAGTACTTC. This sequence encodes CASSWAEQETQYF. V and J are TRBV7-7 and TRBJ2-5; D remains unclear. The germline CDR1 and CDR2 sequences are SSHAT and FNYEAQ (reference sequence). CDR3 length: 13 residues.

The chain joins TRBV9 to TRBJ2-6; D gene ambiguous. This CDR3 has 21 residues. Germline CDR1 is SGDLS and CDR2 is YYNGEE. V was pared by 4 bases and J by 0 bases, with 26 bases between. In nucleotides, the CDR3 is TGTGCCAGCAGCCCCCGAGTAGTGGGTGGCAGTAGAAGCTCTGGGGCCAACGTCCTGACTTTC. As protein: CASSPRVVGGSRSSGANVLTF. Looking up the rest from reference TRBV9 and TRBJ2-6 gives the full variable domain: DSGVTQTPKHLITATGQRVTLRCSPRSGDLSVYWYQQSLDQGLQFLIQYYNGEERAKGNILERFSAQQFPDLHSELNLSSLELGDSALYFCASSPRVVGGSRSSGANVLTFGAGSRLTVL.

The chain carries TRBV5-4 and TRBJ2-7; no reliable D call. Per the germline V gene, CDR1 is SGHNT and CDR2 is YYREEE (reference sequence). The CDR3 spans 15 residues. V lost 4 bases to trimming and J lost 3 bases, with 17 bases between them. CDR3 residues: CASSPQAKLGYEQYF. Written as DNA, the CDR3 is TGTGCCAGCAGCCCCCAGGCCAAGCTTGGCTACGAGCAGTACTTC.

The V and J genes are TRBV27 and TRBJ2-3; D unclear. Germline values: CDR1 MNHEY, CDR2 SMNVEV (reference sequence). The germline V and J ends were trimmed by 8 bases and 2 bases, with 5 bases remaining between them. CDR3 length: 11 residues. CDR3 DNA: TGTGCCAGCCGTCACACAGATACGCAGTATTTT. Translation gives CASRHTDTQYF.

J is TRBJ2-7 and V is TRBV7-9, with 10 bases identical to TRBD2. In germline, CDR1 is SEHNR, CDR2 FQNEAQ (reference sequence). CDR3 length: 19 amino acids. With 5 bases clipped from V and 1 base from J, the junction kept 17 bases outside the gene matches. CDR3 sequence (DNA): TGTGCCAGCAGCCCTAGGCAGGGGCTAGCGGGAGATCAGTCCTACGAGCAGTACTTC. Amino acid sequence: CASSPRQGLAGDQSYEQYF.

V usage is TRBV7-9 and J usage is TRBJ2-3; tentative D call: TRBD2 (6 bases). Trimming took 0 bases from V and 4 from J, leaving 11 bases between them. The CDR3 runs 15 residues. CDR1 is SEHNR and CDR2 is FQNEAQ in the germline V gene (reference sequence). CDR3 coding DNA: TGTGCCAGCAGCTTAGCGGGATGGGAGGCAGATACGCAGTATTTT. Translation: CASSLAGWEADTQYF.

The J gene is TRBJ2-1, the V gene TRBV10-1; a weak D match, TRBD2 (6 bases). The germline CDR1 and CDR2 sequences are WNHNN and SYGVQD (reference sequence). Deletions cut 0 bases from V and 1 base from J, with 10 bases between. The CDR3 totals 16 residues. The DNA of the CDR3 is TGCGCCAGCAGTGAGTCGGGGGGATCGTCCTACAATGAGCAGTTCTTC. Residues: CASSESGGSSYNEQFF.

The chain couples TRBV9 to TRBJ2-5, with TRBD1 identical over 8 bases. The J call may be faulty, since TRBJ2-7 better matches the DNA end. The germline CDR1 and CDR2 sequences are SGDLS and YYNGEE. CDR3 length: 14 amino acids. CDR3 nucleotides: TGTGCCAGCAGCGCCGGACAGGGAAACTACGAGCAGTACTTC. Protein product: CASSAGQGNYEQYF.

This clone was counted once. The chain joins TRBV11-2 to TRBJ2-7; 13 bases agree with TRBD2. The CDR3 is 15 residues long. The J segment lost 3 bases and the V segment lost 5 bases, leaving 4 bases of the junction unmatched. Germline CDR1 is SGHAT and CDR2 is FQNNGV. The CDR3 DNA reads TGTGCCAGCAGCAAACTAGCGGGAGGGAACTACGAGCAGTACTTC. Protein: CASSKLAGGNYEQYF.

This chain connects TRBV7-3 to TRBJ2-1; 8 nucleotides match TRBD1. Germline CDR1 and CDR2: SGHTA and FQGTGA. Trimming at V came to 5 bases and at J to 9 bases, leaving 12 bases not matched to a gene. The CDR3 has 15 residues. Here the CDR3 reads CASSPLGTGQGEQFF. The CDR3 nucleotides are TGTGCCAGCAGCCCACTCGGGACAGGCCAAGGTGAGCAGTTCTTC.

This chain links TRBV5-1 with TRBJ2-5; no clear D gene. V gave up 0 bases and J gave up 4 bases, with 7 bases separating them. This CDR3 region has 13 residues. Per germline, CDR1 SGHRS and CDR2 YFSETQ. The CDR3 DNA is TGCGCCAGCAGCTTGGCCCCCGTAGAGACCCAGTACTTC. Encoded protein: CASSLAPVETQYF.

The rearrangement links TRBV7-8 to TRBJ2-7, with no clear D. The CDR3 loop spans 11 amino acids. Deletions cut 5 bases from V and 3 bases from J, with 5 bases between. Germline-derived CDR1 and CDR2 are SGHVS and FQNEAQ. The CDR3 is CASSQIYEQYF. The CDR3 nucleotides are TGTGCCAGCAGCCAAATCTACGAGCAGTACTTC.

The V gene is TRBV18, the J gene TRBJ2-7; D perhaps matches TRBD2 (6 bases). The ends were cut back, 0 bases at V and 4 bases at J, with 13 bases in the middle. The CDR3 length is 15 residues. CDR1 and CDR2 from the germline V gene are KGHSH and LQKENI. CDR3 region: CASSPPGLHGYEQYF. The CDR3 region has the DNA TGTGCCAGCTCACCACCGGGACTGCACGGATACGAGCAGTACTTC.

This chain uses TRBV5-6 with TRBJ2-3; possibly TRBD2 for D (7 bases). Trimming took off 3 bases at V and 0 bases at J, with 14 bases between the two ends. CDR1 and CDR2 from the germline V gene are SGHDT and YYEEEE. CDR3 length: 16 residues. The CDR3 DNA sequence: TGTGCCAGCAGCTGGGGGGGCTCATTAAGCACAGATACGCAGTATTTT. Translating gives CASSWGGSLSTDTQYF.

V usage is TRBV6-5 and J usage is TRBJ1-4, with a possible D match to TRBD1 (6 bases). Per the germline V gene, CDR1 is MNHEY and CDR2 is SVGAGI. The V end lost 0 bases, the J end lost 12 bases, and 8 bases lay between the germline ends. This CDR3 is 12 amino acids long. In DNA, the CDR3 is TGTGCCAGCAGTTACTCTGGGGGCCAACTGTTTTTT. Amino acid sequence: CASSYSGGQLFF.